A single count supports the clone carrying this TCR beta chain. The protocol was immunoSEQ multiplex PCR, while the TCRdb copy is restricted to in-frame clones and leaves out a portion. Here the sample spans fewer than 300,000 clones, 90% being singletons. The data were obtained in a study of blood T cell repertoires in COVID-19. Study in general: The analysed material was cDNA or gDNA that came from T cells, B-cell-depleted T cells, or PBMCs.

Membership in each cohort depended on participant-reported clinical history. The sample consisted of PBMCs or T cells enriched from blood (not recorded which). The receptor's source is a woman in her twenties or thirties who had recovered from COVID-19.

CDR3 bases: TGCAGCGTTGGCTTTGCAGGCGCCGGGGAGCTGTTTTTT. Translation: CSVGFAGAGELFF. This sequence joins TRBV29-1 and TRBJ2-2; no reliable D call. Germline V gives CDR1 SQVTM, CDR2 ANQGSEA. Trimming removed 4 bases from V and 6 bases from J, with 12 bases in between. CDR3 length: 13 residues.